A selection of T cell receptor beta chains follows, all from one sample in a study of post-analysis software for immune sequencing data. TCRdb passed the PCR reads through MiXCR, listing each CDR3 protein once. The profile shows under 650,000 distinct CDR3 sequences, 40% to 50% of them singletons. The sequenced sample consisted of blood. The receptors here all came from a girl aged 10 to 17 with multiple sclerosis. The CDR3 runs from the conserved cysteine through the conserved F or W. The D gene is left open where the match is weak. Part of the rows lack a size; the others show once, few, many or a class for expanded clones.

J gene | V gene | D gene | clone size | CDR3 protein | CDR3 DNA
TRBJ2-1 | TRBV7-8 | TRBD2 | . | CASSLASRGGRNEQFF | TGTGCCAGCAGCTTAGCGTCACGGGGGGGTCGTAATGAGCAGTTCTTC
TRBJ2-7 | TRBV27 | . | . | CASNGLGAFYEQYF | TGTGCCAGCAACGGACTCGGAGCCTTCTACGAGCAGTACTTC
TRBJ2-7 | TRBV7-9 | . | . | CASSLDQGRSKQYF | TGTGCCAGCAGCTTAGACCAGGGCCGGTCCAAGCAGTACTTC
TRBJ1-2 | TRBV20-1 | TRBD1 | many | CSATGQGAAGYTF | TGCAGTGCTACGGGACAGGGAGCAGCGGGCTACACCTTC
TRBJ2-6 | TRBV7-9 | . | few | CASSSPTYSGANVLTF | TGTGCCAGCAGTTCCCCGACCTACTCTGGGGCCAACGTCCTGACTTTC
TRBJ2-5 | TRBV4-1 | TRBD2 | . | CASSQDALGAGVWETQYF | TGCGCCAGCAGCCAAGATGCCCTCGGGGCGGGAGTTTGGGAGACCCAGTACTTC
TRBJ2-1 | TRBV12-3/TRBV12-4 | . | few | CASSTQGPNEQFF | TGTGCCAGCAGTACCCAGGGTCCCAATGAGCAGTTCTTC
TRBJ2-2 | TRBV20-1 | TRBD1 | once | CSAIQGANTGELFF | TGCAGTGCTATTCAGGGGGCCAACACCGGGGAGCTGTTTTTT
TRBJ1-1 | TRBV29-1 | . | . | CSVEVGGDTEAFF | TGCAGCGTTGAAGTGGGGGGTGACACTGAAGCTTTCTTT
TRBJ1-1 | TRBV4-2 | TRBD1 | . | CASSQENQGAEAFF | TGTGCCAGCAGCCAAGAAAATCAGGGGGCTGAAGCTTTCTTT
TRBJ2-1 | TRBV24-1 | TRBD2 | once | CATSDPGLEGRNEQFF | TGTGCCACCAGTGACCCGGGACTAGAGGGCCGCAATGAGCAGTTCTTC
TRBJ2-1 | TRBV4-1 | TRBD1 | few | CASSQVQGAREQFF | TGCGCCAGCAGCCAAGTACAGGGGGCGCGGGAGCAGTTCTTC
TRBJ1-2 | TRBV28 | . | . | CASSPTIRQLNYGYTF | TGTGCCAGCAGCCCTACCATCCGACAGCTTAACTATGGCTACACCTTC
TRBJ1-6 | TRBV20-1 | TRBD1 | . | CSARSDRGEPLHF | TGCAGTGCTAGATCGGACAGGGGAGAACCCCTCCACTTT
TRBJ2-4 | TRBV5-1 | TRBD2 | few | CASSWNPGLAGGAKNIQYF | TGCGCCAGCAGCTGGAACCCGGGACTAGCGGGAGGGGCCAAAAACATTCAGTACTTC
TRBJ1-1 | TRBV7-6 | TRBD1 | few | CASSKQGPVNTEAFF | TGTGCCAGCAGCAAACAGGGGCCGGTGAACACTGAAGCTTTCTTT
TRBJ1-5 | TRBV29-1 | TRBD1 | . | CSVAGGGQPQHF | TGCAGCGTGGCAGGGGGAGGTCAGCCCCAGCATTTT
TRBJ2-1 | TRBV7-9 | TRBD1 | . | CASSFWDRGLNEQFF | TGTGCCAGCAGCTTTTGGGACAGGGGGCTCAATGAGCAGTTCTTC
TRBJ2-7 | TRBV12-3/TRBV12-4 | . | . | CASSSMGAGPSSAVGYEQYF | TGTGCCAGCAGTTCTATGGGGGCGGGCCCGTCGTCAGCAGTGGGATACGAGCAGTACTTC
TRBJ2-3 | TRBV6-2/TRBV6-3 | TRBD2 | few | CASSPLKREVDTQYF | TGTGCCAGCAGCCCCCTCAAGCGGGAGGTAGATACGCAGTATTTT
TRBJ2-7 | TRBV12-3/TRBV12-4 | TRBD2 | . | CASSSPTSSSSYEQYF | TGTGCCAGCAGTTCGCCGACTAGCTCCAGCTCCTACGAGCAGTACTTC
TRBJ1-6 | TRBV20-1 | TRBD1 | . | CSAREDRDRKPLHF | TGCAGTGCTAGAGAGGACAGGGATCGGAAACCCCTCCACTTT